These T cell receptor beta chains were read from a single sample in a study of vaccination and CD4 T cells after COVID-19. MiXCR was run by TCRdb on the PCR reads, yielding one entry per CDR3 protein. The sample records approximately 15,000 distinct CDR3 sequences, 30% being singletons. Antigens for these TCRs are unknown. Sequencing input: cultured CD4+ T cells from blood. Every receptor here comes from a human donor with COVID-19. CDR3s include the opening cysteine and the closing phenylalanine or tryptophan. The order of the fields is V gene, CDR3 length, J gene, clone size, D gene, CDR3 protein, CDR3 DNA. The D gene is left open where the match is weak. Not every row has a clone size; where given, it reads once, few, many or a size class.

>TRBV18|12|TRBJ1-2|.|TRBD1
CASSPRDRDGTF
TGTGCCAGCTCACCTAGGGACAGGGACGGCACCTTC
>TRBV7-3|14|TRBJ2-5|few|.
CASSLGGYQETQYF
TGTGCCAGCAGCTTGGGCGGGTACCAAGAGACCCAGTACTTC
>TRBV11-3|17|TRBJ2-3|.|TRBD1
CASSLVRDRGRADTQYF
TGTGCCAGCAGCTTAGTTCGGGACAGGGGGCGGGCAGATACGCAGTATTTT
>TRBV28|12|TRBJ1-1|.|.
CASSLRGTEAFF
TGTGCCAGCAGTTTAAGGGGAACTGAAGCTTTCTTT
>TRBV7-9|15|TRBJ2-1|.|TRBD2
CASSPGLAGGREQFF
TGTGCCAGCAGCCCCGGACTAGCGGGGGGGCGGGAGCAGTTCTTC
>TRBV11-3|12|TRBJ2-7|.|.
CASSLDTIEQYF
TGTGCCAGCAGCTTAGATACAATCGAGCAGTACTTC
>TRBV7-3|14|TRBJ2-3|.|.
CASSLDGSTDTQYF
TGTGCCAGCAGCTTAGACGGCTCCACAGATACGCAGTATTTT
>TRBV5-6|13|TRBJ1-2|few|.
CASSLAANYGYTF
TGTGCCAGCAGCTTAGCGGCTAACTATGGCTACACCTTC
>TRBV14|13|TRBJ2-7|few|.
CASSRDLLYEQYF
TGTGCCAGCAGTCGGGACCTCCTCTACGAGCAGTACTTC
>TRBV12-3/TRBV12-4|13|TRBJ1-1|.|.
CAIRGSANTEAFF
TGTGCCATCCGGGGGTCCGCGAACACTGAAGCTTTCTTT
>TRBV19|16|TRBJ1-1|.|.
CASSSTVRLVNTEAFF
TGTGCCAGTAGTAGTACAGTTCGGCTAGTGAACACTGAAGCTTTCTTT
>TRBV11-2|18|TRBJ1-1|few|TRBD1
CASSLDLVLDRGNTEAFF
TGTGCCAGCAGCTTAGATCTGGTCCTGGACAGGGGAAACACTGAAGCTTTCTTT
>TRBV20-1|13|TRBJ2-3|medium-sized|.
CSANCLDTDTQYF
TGCAGTGCTAACTGTCTAGACACAGATACGCAGTATTTT
>TRBV28|16|TRBJ2-2|.|TRBD1
CASSPAGQGGGGELFF
TGTGCCAGCAGTCCAGCAGGACAGGGCGGAGGCGGGGAGCTGTTTTTT
>TRBV27|17|TRBJ2-7|.|.
CASSPSGGARAPYEQYF
TGTGCCAGCAGTCCATCCGGTGGGGCCAGGGCTCCCTACGAGCAGTACTTC
>TRBV15|14|TRBJ1-2|medium-sized|TRBD1
CATSRDPTGEGYTF
TGTGCCACCAGCAGAGACCCTACAGGGGAAGGCTACACCTTC
>TRBV21-1|17|TRBJ2-7|.|.
CASSKVRGPHRASEQYF
TGTGCCAGCAGCAAAGTTCGAGGCCCACACAGGGCTAGCGAGCAGTACTTC
>TRBV20-1|16|TRBJ1-1|.|.
CSARDHRGPGNTEAFF
TGCAGTGCTAGAGATCATCGGGGTCCCGGGAACACTGAAGCTTTCTTT
>TRBV6-1|15|TRBJ2-1|.|.
CASNSGTRIYNEQFF
TGTGCCAGCAACTCCGGGACAAGGATTTACAATGAGCAGTTCTTC
>TRBV5-1|16|TRBJ1-3|.|.
CASSLGGRGYGNTIYF
TGCGCCAGCAGCTTGGGGGGCAGGGGATATGGAAACACCATATATTTT
>TRBV10-3|13|TRBJ1-5|.|.
CAISESGTSAQHF
TGTGCCATCAGTGAGTCGGGGACCTCGGCCCAGCATTTT
>TRBV20-1|16|TRBJ2-7|.|TRBD2
CSARDPSSGGEYEQYF
TGCAGTGCTAGAGACCCCTCTAGCGGGGGGGAGTACGAGCAGTACTTC
>TRBV6-5|15|TRBJ2-1|.|TRBD1
CASSYRTGGIVRQFF
TGTGCCAGCAGTTACCGGACAGGGGGCATCGTCCGACAGTTCTTC
>TRBV20-1|12|TRBJ1-1|.|TRBD1
CSLGQGRTEAFF
TGCAGTTTGGGACAGGGGAGGACTGAAGCTTTCTTT
>TRBV7-6|12|TRBJ1-2|few|TRBD1
CASSPGGEGYTF
TGTGCCAGCAGCCCAGGGGGCGAAGGCTACACCTTC
>TRBV20-1|10|TRBJ2-7|few|TRBD2
CSAGTSEQYF
TGCAGTGCTGGGACTAGCGAGCAGTACTTC
>TRBV6-1|15|TRBJ2-3|few|TRBD2
CASSPISGNTDTQYF
TGTGCCAGCAGCCCCATCAGCGGGAACACAGATACGCAGTATTTT
>TRBV15|16|TRBJ2-7|.|TRBD1
CATSRVPGTGGREQYF
TGTGCCACCAGCAGAGTCCCCGGGACAGGGGGCCGCGAGCAGTACTTC
>TRBV5-6|17|TRBJ2-3|.|TRBD2
CASSFDPLAGTTDTQYF
TGTGCCAGCAGCTTTGATCCTCTAGCGGGGACCACAGATACGCAGTATTTT
>TRBV12-3/TRBV12-4|13|TRBJ1-5|few|TRBD1
CASSLGQNQPQHF
TGTGCCAGCAGTTTGGGACAGAATCAGCCCCAGCATTTT
>TRBV20-1|16|TRBJ2-1|few|TRBD2
CSARSLAGGSYNEQFF
TGCAGTGCTAGAAGTCTAGCGGGGGGCTCCTACAATGAGCAGTTCTTC
>TRBV29-1|12|TRBJ1-1|.|.
CSAGTANTEAFF
TGCAGCGCGGGGACGGCGAACACTGAAGCTTTCTTT
>TRBV12-5|15|TRBJ2-1|once|TRBD2
CASGSGSSSYNEQFF
TGTGCTAGTGGTAGCGGGAGTAGCTCCTACAATGAGCAGTTCTTC
>TRBV7-8|16|TRBJ2-2|.|TRBD2
CALTSGGARDTGELFF
TGTGCCTTAACTAGCGGGGGGGCCCGCGACACCGGGGAGCTGTTTTTT
>TRBV7-2|15|TRBJ1-4|.|.
CASSLARGNLGKLFF
TGTGCCAGCAGCTTAGCAAGGGGAAACCTTGGGAAACTGTTTTTT
>TRBV7-9|16|TRBJ1-5|few|TRBD1
CASSLTGTGVNQPQHF
TGTGCCAGCAGCCTAACCGGGACAGGGGTAAATCAGCCCCAGCATTTT
>TRBV11-2|17|TRBJ2-5|few|.
CASSDGTRGQRQETQYF
TGTGCCAGCAGCGACGGCACCCGGGGTCAGAGACAAGAGACCCAGTACTTC
>TRBV24-1|14|TRBJ2-5|medium-sized|TRBD1
CATNDGQGRETQYF
TGTGCCACCAACGACGGACAGGGGCGAGAGACCCAGTACTTC
>TRBV19|16|TRBJ2-1|.|TRBD2
CASSSPLAGVYNEQFF
TGTGCCAGTAGTTCCCCACTAGCGGGGGTTTACAATGAGCAGTTCTTC
>TRBV7-2|14|TRBJ1-1|few|.
CASSLIRRDTEAFF
TGTGCCAGCAGCCTTATTCGGCGGGACACTGAAGCTTTCTTT
>TRBV19|14|TRBJ1-4|.|.
CASSGRVGSEKLFF
TGTGCCAGTAGCGGACGGGTGGGGAGTGAAAAACTGTTTTTT
>TRBV19|12|TRBJ1-1|few|.
CASSIESAEAFF
TGTGCCAGTAGTATAGAAAGCGCTGAAGCTTTCTTT
>TRBV10-3|15|TRBJ1-5|few|TRBD1
CAIGGTGTSNQPQHF
TGTGCCATCGGGGGGACAGGGACGTCCAATCAGCCCCAGCATTTT
>TRBV7-6|16|TRBJ2-1|.|.
CASSLRAGLSDNEQFF
TGTGCTAGCAGCTTAAGGGCGGGACTTTCAGACAATGAGCAGTTCTTC
>TRBV5-4|15|TRBJ1-2|.|.
CASSSQGTANYGYTF
TGTGCCAGCAGTTCCCAGGGAACCGCTAACTATGGCTACACCTTC
>TRBV6-1|14|TRBJ1-5|few|.
CASSRDGGNQPQHF
TGTGCCAGCAGTCGGGACGGCGGCAATCAGCCCCAGCATTTT
>TRBV5-1|13|TRBJ1-1|.|.
CASSDGRNTEAFF
TGCGCCAGCAGCGATGGACGGAACACTGAAGCTTTCTTT
>TRBV7-2|17|TRBJ2-3|few|TRBD2
CASSLVRGVIYSDTQYF
TGTGCCAGCAGCTTAGTGCGGGGGGTAATCTATTCAGATACGCAGTATTTT
>TRBV27|16|TRBJ1-4|.|TRBD1
CASSLRAGQGREKLFF
TGTGCCAGCAGTTTAAGAGCCGGACAGGGAAGGGAAAAACTGTTTTTT
>TRBV10-3|14|TRBJ2-7|few|.
CAISPRTEGYEQYF
TGTGCCATCAGTCCCAGGACAGAGGGCTACGAGCAGTACTTC
>TRBV2|13|TRBJ2-2|few|.
CASSPTRAGELFF
TGTGCCAGCAGCCCCACCCGAGCCGGGGAGCTGTTTTTT
>TRBV30|13|TRBJ1-5|.|.
CAWSQHSNQPQHF
TGTGCCTGGAGTCAACATAGCAATCAGCCCCAGCATTTT
>TRBV5-5|14|TRBJ1-5|.|.
CASSGPGAWQPQHF
TGTGCCAGCAGCGGGCCAGGGGCCTGGCAGCCCCAGCATTTT